A single sample is the source of the 7 T cell receptor beta chains below, sequenced in a study of sequential checkpoint blockade in melanoma. As for treatment: randomized to nivolumab then ipilimumab (arm A) or the reverse (arm B). The protocol was immunoSEQ multiplex PCR, while the TCRdb copy is restricted to in-frame clones and leaves out a portion. The table has more than 10,000 clones, approximately 83% seen once. The sequenced sample was CD8+ T cells sorted from blood (inferred from file names), obtained from a patient given nivolumab and ipilimumab in sequence. Source of these receptors: a human donor with melanoma.

The J gene is TRBJ2-3, the V gene TRBV5-1, with 8 bases identical to TRBD1. CDR1 is SGHRS, CDR2 YFSETQ, per germline. This CDR3 is 14 amino acids long. Trimming cost V 4 bases and J 0 bases; bases outside gene matches: 1. This CDR3 reads CASSPGGSTDTQYF. The CDR3 DNA reads as TGCGCCAGCAGCCCAGGGGGCAGCACAGATACGCAGTATTTT. Supplemented by reference TRBV5-1 and TRBJ2-3, the full variable domain reads KAGVTQTPRYLIKTRGQQVTLSCSPISGHRSVSWYQQTPGQGLQFLFEYFSETQRNKGNFPGRFSGRQFSNSRSEMNVSTLELGDSALYLCASSPGGSTDTQYFGPGTRLTVL.

V usage is TRBV29-1 and J usage is TRBJ2-5; possible D gene TRBD2, 6 bases. V lost 3 bases and J lost 5, with 16 bases in between. The CDR3 covers 14 residues. CDR1 and CDR2 (germline): SQVTM, ANQGSEA. CDR3 loop: CSVDGTPLGETQYF. The CDR3 nucleotides read TGCAGCGTTGACGGGACTCCCCTGGGGGAGACCCAGTACTTC.

In its sample, this clone was seen once. This chain links TRBV4-1 with TRBJ2-2; D call uncertain. The germline V gene has CDR1 MGHRA and CDR2 YSYEKL. V lost 3 bases, J lost 2 bases, and 4 bases lay in between. The CDR3 runs to 13 residues. The CDR3 reads CASSHSNTGELFF. CDR3 DNA: TGCGCCAGCAGCCATTCTAACACCGGGGAGCTGTTTTTT.

This clone has a single count. The J gene is TRBJ2-1, the V gene TRBV14, with 15 positions matching TRBD2. Germline CDR1 is SGHDN and CDR2 is FVKESK. V lost 4 bases, J lost 7 bases, and 11 bases stayed unmatched. This CDR3 comprises 18 residues. CDR3 sequence reads: CASSLYPGLAGGGNEQFF. CDR3 sequence (DNA): TGTGCCAGCAGCCTCTATCCGGGACTAGCGGGGGGTGGAAATGAGCAGTTCTTC.

The CDR3 DNA follows: TGTGCCACCAGCAGAGATCGTCTGGGACAGGACTACGAGCAGTACTTC. Amino acids: CATSRDRLGQDYEQYF. The chain employs TRBV15 and TRBJ2-5; 8 positions match TRBD1. The better agreement between TRBJ2-7 and the DNA end casts doubt on the J call. CDR1 LNHNV and CDR2 YYDKDF come from the germline V gene (reference sequence). CDR3 length: 16 residues.

The V gene is TRBV7-3, the J gene TRBJ2-3, with TRBD2 matching 9 bases. Trimming cost V 9 bases and J 6 bases; bases outside gene matches: 7. The V gene's germline CDR1 is SGHTA and CDR2 FQGTGA. The CDR3 contains 13 residues. CDR3 amino acids: CASSGSLFDTQYF. For the CDR3, the DNA is TGTGCCAGTAGCGGGAGTTTATTCGATACGCAGTATTTT.

This clone turned up a few times. J is TRBJ1-3 and V is TRBV10-3, with D possibly TRBD1 on 5 matching bases. This CDR3 contains 16 residues. Germline CDR1 ENHRY, CDR2 SYGVKD. The germline V and J ends were trimmed by 2 bases and 1 base, with 12 bases remaining between them. The CDR3 reads CAISEDFAGSGNTIYF. CDR3 DNA sequence: TGTGCCATCAGTGAGGATTTCGCAGGGTCTGGAAACACCATATATTTT.